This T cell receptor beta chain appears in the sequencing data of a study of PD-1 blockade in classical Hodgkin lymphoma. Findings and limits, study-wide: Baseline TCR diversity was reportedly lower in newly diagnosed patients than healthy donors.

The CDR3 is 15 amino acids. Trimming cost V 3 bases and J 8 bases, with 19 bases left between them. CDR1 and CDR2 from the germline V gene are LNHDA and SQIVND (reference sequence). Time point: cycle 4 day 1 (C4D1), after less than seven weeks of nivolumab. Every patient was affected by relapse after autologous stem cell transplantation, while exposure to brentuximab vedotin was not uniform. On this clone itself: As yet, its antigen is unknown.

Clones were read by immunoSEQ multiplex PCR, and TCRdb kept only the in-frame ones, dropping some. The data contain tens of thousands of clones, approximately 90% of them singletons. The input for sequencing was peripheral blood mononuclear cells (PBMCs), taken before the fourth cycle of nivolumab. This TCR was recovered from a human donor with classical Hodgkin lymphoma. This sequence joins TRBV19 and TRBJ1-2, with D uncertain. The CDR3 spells CASSMMIGQGGGYTF. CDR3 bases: TGTGCCAGTAGTATGATGATTGGGCAAGGAGGGGGCTACACCTTC.